These T cell receptor beta chains were read from a single sample in a study of T cell responses to AZD1222 COVID-19 vaccine. Assay: immunoSEQ multiplex PCR; the TCRdb copy retains only in-frame clones and omits some. Found here are about 67,000 clones, 80% to 90% of them singletons; the top ten hold less than 25%. The starting material was peripheral blood, obtained on day 0 of AZD1222 vaccination. The source is an adult in good health. Each CDR3 is given with its conserved first and last residue. Clone sizes are given selectively: once, few, many, or a class where the clone is expanded.

CDR3 protein: CSAERGEKLFF; V gene: TRBV20-1; clone size: once
CDR3 protein: CASSRQGIETQYF; V gene: TRBV7-3; clone size: NA
CDR3 protein: CASSGSVGTEAFF; V gene: TRBV19; clone size: NA
CDR3 protein: CASSLATRQGAYGYTF; V gene: TRBV5-1; clone size: few
CDR3 protein: CAWSVGRAEQYF; V gene: TRBV30; clone size: NA
CDR3 protein: CASSQGTFPLGTNEKLFF; V gene: TRBV7-2; clone size: once
CDR3 protein: CASTMGTSITGELFF; V gene: TRBV7-3; clone size: NA
CDR3 protein: CASSPWSGGSHNEQFF; V gene: TRBV6-2/TRBV6-3; clone size: NA
CDR3 protein: CASSLSFFSEQFF; V gene: TRBV27; clone size: NA
CDR3 protein: CASSFRGLSNEKLFF; V gene: TRBV4-3; clone size: NA
CDR3 protein: CASSSQDQPQHF; V gene: TRBV28; clone size: NA
CDR3 protein: CASRGGVGQPQHF; V gene: TRBV7-2; clone size: NA
CDR3 protein: CASSLTGAGVIRHEQYF; V gene: TRBV28; clone size: NA
CDR3 protein: CASSTRQGAGELFF; V gene: TRBV9; clone size: NA
CDR3 protein: CASSLHSMNTEAFF; V gene: TRBV7-2; clone size: NA
CDR3 protein: CASSPSSGNTIYF; V gene: TRBV27; clone size: NA
CDR3 protein: CASSLASYLQGDEKLFF; V gene: TRBV5-1; clone size: NA
CDR3 protein: CASSPLRDSLSSSYNSPLHF; V gene: TRBV28; clone size: NA
CDR3 protein: CASTGTGSNYGYTF; V gene: TRBV11-1; clone size: NA
CDR3 protein: CASSQGTGVREQYF; V gene: TRBV4-1; clone size: NA
CDR3 protein: CASQTGTESSGYTF; V gene: TRBV2; clone size: NA
CDR3 protein: CASSPPGQGAYYGYTF; V gene: TRBV18; clone size: NA
CDR3 protein: CASSLGLGQGTYEQYF; V gene: TRBV5-6; clone size: NA
CDR3 protein: CASSFTRGGSPLHF; V gene: TRBV28; clone size: NA
CDR3 protein: CATSRTGVYGGELFF; V gene: TRBV15; clone size: NA
CDR3 protein: CASSLESGTSEKLFF; V gene: TRBV7-9; clone size: NA
CDR3 protein: CASSEYGTGGEAFF; V gene: TRBV11-1; clone size: few
CDR3 protein: CASSRDSGGRNTDTQYF; V gene: TRBV7-9; clone size: NA
CDR3 protein: CASSLYRDRGRPTSYEQYF; V gene: TRBV27; clone size: NA
CDR3 protein: CACTGNRGYEQYF; V gene: TRBV30; clone size: NA
CDR3 protein: CASSQDIAFYSYNEQFF; V gene: TRBV4-3; clone size: NA
CDR3 protein: CASSPAGTGASYEQYF; V gene: TRBV18; clone size: few
CDR3 protein: CAWERRLSTEAFF; V gene: TRBV30; clone size: NA
CDR3 protein: CASSLVGGGTQYF; V gene: TRBV7-7; clone size: NA
CDR3 protein: CASSLMQGARTEAFF; V gene: TRBV5-5; clone size: NA
CDR3 protein: CSVASAANTGELFF; V gene: TRBV29-1; clone size: NA
CDR3 protein: CASSLSSGELFF; V gene: TRBV27; clone size: NA
CDR3 protein: CASSFGPHNSYEQYF; V gene: TRBV11-2; clone size: once
CDR3 protein: CASSTGSYEQYF; V gene: TRBV19; clone size: NA
CDR3 protein: CATLERTGELFF; V gene: TRBV10-3; clone size: NA
CDR3 protein: CVRSLVPITEAFF; V gene: TRBV7-5; clone size: NA
CDR3 protein: CASSVSVTDEDTF; V gene: TRBV9; clone size: NA
CDR3 protein: CASSPDSSGNTIYF; V gene: TRBV6-2/TRBV6-3; clone size: NA
CDR3 protein: CASSWGTGSYEQYF; V gene: TRBV5-1; clone size: NA